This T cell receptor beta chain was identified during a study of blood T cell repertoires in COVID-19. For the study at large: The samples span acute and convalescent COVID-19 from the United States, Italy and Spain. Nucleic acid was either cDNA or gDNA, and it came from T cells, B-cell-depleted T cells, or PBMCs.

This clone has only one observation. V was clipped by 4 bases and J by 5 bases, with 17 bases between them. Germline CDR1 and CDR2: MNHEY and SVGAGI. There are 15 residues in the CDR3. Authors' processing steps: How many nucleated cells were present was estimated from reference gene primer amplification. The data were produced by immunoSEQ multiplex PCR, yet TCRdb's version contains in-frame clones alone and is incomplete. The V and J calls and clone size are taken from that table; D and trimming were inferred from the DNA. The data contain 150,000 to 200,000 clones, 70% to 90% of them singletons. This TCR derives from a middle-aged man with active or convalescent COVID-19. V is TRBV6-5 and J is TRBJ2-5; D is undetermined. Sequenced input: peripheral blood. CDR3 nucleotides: TGTGCCAGCAGTTCAAGTCCAACCGGGTGGGAGACCCAGTACTTC. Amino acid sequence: CASSSSPTGWETQYF.